Listed below are T cell receptor beta chains from one sample, sequenced in a study of regulatory T cells in long-lasting Graves disease. TCRdb re-called the multiplex PCR reads through MiXCR, storing one row per CDR3 protein. The sample has roughly 430,000 distinct CDR3 sequences; 15% to 20% are singletons. A further study also used this sample, focusing on T cells in Graves' hyperthyroidism and ophthalmopathy.

The sample in question was peripheral blood mononuclear cells (PBMCs), obtained at new diagnosis, from a patient treated with antithyroid drugs. The origin of the receptors is a woman aged 25 to 39 with Graves disease. The CDR3 runs from the conserved cysteine through the conserved F or W. The order of the fields is D gene, clone size, V gene, J gene, CDR3 DNA, CDR3 protein. The D gene is left open where the match is weak. Size tells how often a clone was seen (once, few, many) or the class of an expanded clone, and some rows leave it out.

D gene: TRBD1; clone size: few; V gene: TRBV6-1; J gene: TRBJ2-5; CDR3 DNA: TGTGCCAGCCGGGACAGGGATGGCCAAGAGACCCAGTACTTC; CDR3 protein: CASRDRDGQETQYF
D gene: NA; clone size: many; V gene: TRBV30; J gene: TRBJ2-1; CDR3 DNA: TGTGCCTGGAGTTGGAGGGGCAATGAGCAGTTCTTC; CDR3 protein: CAWSWRGNEQFF
D gene: TRBD2; clone size: many; V gene: TRBV28; J gene: TRBJ2-3; CDR3 DNA: TGTGCCAGCAGTCGACCCGGGACTAGCGGAATCCCGAGAGAGGATACGCAGTATTTT; CDR3 protein: CASSRPGTSGIPREDTQYF
D gene: NA; clone size: NA; V gene: TRBV7-2; J gene: TRBJ1-2; CDR3 DNA: TGTGCCAGCAGCTTAGCGGGGGTAGATGGCTACACCTTC; CDR3 protein: CASSLAGVDGYTF
D gene: NA; clone size: many; V gene: TRBV7-2; J gene: TRBJ2-3; CDR3 DNA: TGTGCCAGCAGCTTAGATTCGGGGGTGGATACGCAGTATTTT; CDR3 protein: CASSLDSGVDTQYF
D gene: NA; clone size: many; V gene: TRBV30; J gene: TRBJ1-2; CDR3 DNA: TGTGCCTGGAGTGGGGGACATTTGGGCTACACCTTC; CDR3 protein: CAWSGGHLGYTF
D gene: TRBD1; clone size: few; V gene: TRBV2; J gene: TRBJ1-5; CDR3 DNA: TGTGCCAGCAGTAAAAGACAGGGGATCGACAATCAGCCCCAGCATTTT; CDR3 protein: CASSKRQGIDNQPQHF
D gene: TRBD2; clone size: many; V gene: TRBV6-1; J gene: TRBJ2-1; CDR3 DNA: TGTGCCAGCAGTCCGGGACTAGTTGGCAATGAGCAGTTCTTC; CDR3 protein: CASSPGLVGNEQFF
D gene: TRBD1; clone size: few; V gene: TRBV5-1; J gene: TRBJ2-1; CDR3 DNA: TGCGCCAGCAGCTTGAGGACAGGGAGGCGCAATGAGCAGTTCTTC; CDR3 protein: CASSLRTGRRNEQFF
D gene: NA; clone size: many; V gene: TRBV6-4; J gene: TRBJ2-1; CDR3 DNA: TGTGCCAGCAGTTACCCAGGATCCTGGGACTTTTCCTACAATGAGCAGTTCTTC; CDR3 protein: CASSYPGSWDFSYNEQFF
D gene: NA; clone size: many; V gene: TRBV6-1; J gene: TRBJ1-1; CDR3 DNA: TGTGCCAGCACAATAGTGGAGCATCGAGTAGCTTTCTTT; CDR3 protein: CASTIVEHRVAFF
D gene: TRBD1; clone size: many; V gene: TRBV28; J gene: TRBJ1-5; CDR3 DNA: TGTGCCAGCAGTGGCAGGACAGGGGATCAGCCCCAGCATTTT; CDR3 protein: CASSGRTGDQPQHF
D gene: NA; clone size: many; V gene: TRBV6-2/TRBV6-3; J gene: TRBJ1-4; CDR3 DNA: TGTGCCAGCAGTAGAGGAGGCAGCCTGAATGAAAAACTGTTTTTT; CDR3 protein: CASSRGGSLNEKLFF
D gene: TRBD2; clone size: few; V gene: TRBV11-2; J gene: TRBJ2-2; CDR3 DNA: TGTGCCAGCAGGGGACTAGCGGGAGGCTCGAACACCGGGGAGCTGTTTTTT; CDR3 protein: CASRGLAGGSNTGELFF
D gene: TRBD2; clone size: many; V gene: TRBV29-1; J gene: TRBJ2-7; CDR3 DNA: TGCAGCGCCCTAGCGGGATCCTACGAGCAGTACTTC; CDR3 protein: CSALAGSYEQYF
D gene: NA; clone size: once; V gene: TRBV10-3; J gene: TRBJ2-6; CDR3 DNA: TGTGCCATCAGATCTACGTCTGGGGCCAACGTCCTGACTTTC; CDR3 protein: CAIRSTSGANVLTF
D gene: NA; clone size: few; V gene: TRBV29-1; J gene: TRBJ2-1; CDR3 DNA: TGCAGCGTTGGGGTGTCAGGGTTTGAGCAGTTCTTC; CDR3 protein: CSVGVSGFEQFF
D gene: NA; clone size: few; V gene: TRBV20-1; J gene: TRBJ2-1; CDR3 DNA: TGCAGTGCTAGAGAAACGAGCAGGGGTAACAATGAGCAGTTCTTC; CDR3 protein: CSARETSRGNNEQFF